The sequence of this T cell receptor (beta chain) was determined in a study of shared clonotypes between healthy human individuals. Germline CDR1 reads LNHDA; CDR2 reads SQIVND (reference sequence). Trimming removed 1 base at V and 5 bases at J, with 8 bases between. The length of the CDR3 is 13 residues. Repertoires were generated with immunoSEQ multiplex PCR, while TCRdb's copy carries only in-frame clones and drops some. Of 950,000 to 1,300,000 clones in the sample, 60% to 80% are singletons; the top ten hold 1.5%. V gene TRBV19 combines with J gene TRBJ2-5; D not resolved. This clonotype was sampled from a man between 18 and 35 years old in good health. Specimen: memory CD4+ T cells sorted from blood. This sample's subset: CD45RA-negative fraction. CDR3 nucleotides: TGTGCCAGTAGTATAGTACTGGGGGAGACCCAGTACTTC. Its translation: CASSIVLGETQYF.